The T cell receptor (beta chain) described here comes from a study of blood T cell repertoires in COVID-19. Original data processing: Amplification of reference gene primers provided the estimated nucleated cell counts. Method: immunoSEQ multiplex PCR; TCRdb's copy keeps in-frame clones and lacks some. V, J and clone size are those of that table, while D and trimming were read from the DNA. The table has roughly 250,000 clones, around nine tenths seen once. Cohort assignment relied on participant-reported clinical history. This clonotype was sampled from a woman in her forties or fifties who had recovered from COVID-19. The source material was PBMCs or T cells enriched from blood (not recorded which).

The CDR3 spells CASSQTGTGFYEQYF. The CDR3 DNA is TGCGCCAGCAGCCAGACCGGGACAGGATTCTACGAGCAGTACTTC. V is TRBV4-1 and J is TRBJ2-7; 8 bases agree with TRBD1. V dropped 3 bases and J dropped 3; count of bases not matched to a gene: 7. This CDR3 region has 15 residues. CDR1 MGHRA and CDR2 YSYEKL come from the germline V gene.